Presented here are 19 T cell receptor beta chains from one specimen sequenced in a study of blood T cell repertoires in COVID-19. Using immunoSEQ multiplex PCR, the repertoire was profiled, and TCRdb retains in-frame clones only, with some absent. This sample carries 200,000 to 250,000 clones, approximately 83% of them seen once, and the ten largest clones take more than 1.5%. Sequencing input: peripheral blood. The receptors were gathered from a man aged 30-40 years who had recovered from COVID-19.

The chain recombines TRBV3-1 (or the pseudogene TRBV3-2) with TRBJ1-2; 10 bases fit TRBD1. The CDR3 length is 16 residues. Germline trimming cut 4 bases from V and 2 bases from J; bases unmatched to any gene: 7. The germline V gene has CDR1 LGHDT and CDR2 YNNKEL (reference sequence). The CDR3 DNA sequence: TGTGCCAGCAGCCCTCGACAGGGGGCCGGCAACTATGGCTACACCTTC. This codes for CASSPRQGAGNYGYTF.

This chain links TRBV3-1 (or the pseudogene TRBV3-2) with TRBJ2-5; D call uncertain. The germline gives CDR1 LGHDT, CDR2 YNNKEL (reference sequence). Trimming removed 4 bases from V and 2 bases from J, with 17 bases in between. The CDR3 is made up of 16 amino acids. CDR3 sequence reads: CASSLSSRGPQETQYF. The CDR3 bases are TGTGCCAGCAGCCTATCGAGTCGCGGCCCTCAAGAGACCCAGTACTTC.

This clone showed up just once. The rearrangement uses TRBV19 and TRBJ2-1; the match to TRBD1 covers 7 bases. CDR3 size: 15 residues. Germline CDR1 LNHDA, CDR2 SQIVND (reference sequence). Germline trimming cut 3 bases from V and 9 bases from J; bases unmatched to any gene: 11. The CDR3 spells CASSIRGDSMGEQFF. The CDR3 DNA reads TGTGCCAGTAGTATTCGAGGGGACAGTATGGGTGAGCAGTTCTTC.

The V call is TRBV7-9, the J call TRBJ2-1; the D gene is possibly TRBD2 (6 bases). Germline V gene sequence: CDR1 SEHNR, CDR2 FQNEAQ (reference sequence). The CDR3 runs 15 residues. Trimming removed 5 bases from V and 1 base from J, with 12 bases in between. The CDR3 DNA is TGTGCCAGCAGCCCCGGTGGGGGGTCCTACAATGAGCAGTTCTTC. Encoded protein: CASSPGGGSYNEQFF.

The rearrangement links TRBV25-1 to TRBJ2-7; TRBD2 is a possible D gene (5 bases). The germline CDR1 and CDR2 sequences are MGHDK and SYGVNS. Trimming took 4 bases from V and 6 from J, leaving 13 bases between them. This CDR3 is 13 amino acids long. The CDR3 DNA is TGTGCCAGCAGTGCGACCCTTACTAGCGAGCAGTACGTC. Amino acids: CASSATLTSEQYV.

A single count supports this clone. This sequence joins TRBV27 and TRBJ2-1, with TRBD2 as a possible D gene (5 bases). Germline-derived CDR1 and CDR2 are MNHEY and SMNVEV (reference sequence). The V end lost 5 bases, the J end lost 1 base, and 9 bases lay between the germline ends. This CDR3 contains 14 residues. The CDR3 DNA reads TGTGCCAGCAGTCAGCGGAGTTCCTACAATGAGCAGTTCTTC. Protein sequence: CASSQRSSYNEQFF.

This clone has a handful of counts. The chain recombines TRBV7-6 with TRBJ2-2; the D gene is possibly TRBD1 (6 bases). Between the trimmed V and J ends, which lost 4 bases and 1 base, there was a span of 7 bases. Germline values: CDR1 SGHVS, CDR2 FNYEAQ. The CDR3 extends over 14 amino acids. In DNA, the CDR3 is TGTGCCAGCAGCTCGGGACAGAACACCGGGGAGCTGTTTTTT. Residues: CASSSGQNTGELFF.

The CDR3 coding sequence is TGCGCCAGCAGCTCCGGGACAGGGCGGCATGAGCAGTTCTTC. Translating gives CASSSGTGRHEQFF. The chain carries TRBV5-1 and TRBJ2-1; 9 bases fit TRBD1. CDR1 SGHRS and CDR2 YFSETQ come from the germline V gene. With V trimmed by 3 bases and J by 8 bases, 6 bases remained unmatched. This CDR3 region has 14 residues. The entire variable domain, with the rest obtained from reference TRBV5-1 and TRBJ2-1, is as follows: KAGVTQTPRYLIKTRGQQVTLSCSPISGHRSVSWYQQTPGQGLQFLFEYFSETQRNKGNFPGRFSGRQFSNSRSEMNVSTLELGDSALYLCASSSGTGRHEQFFGPGTRLTVL.

The table lists this clone with many counts. This rearrangement joins TRBV9 to TRBJ1-5; 7 bases are a match to TRBD1. The CDR3 runs 15 residues. Germline V lookup: CDR1 SGDLS, CDR2 YYNGEE. V lost 0 bases to trimming and J lost 4 bases; unmatched junction nucleotides: 4. CDR3 residues: CASSVDTGVNQPQHF. CDR3 bases: TGTGCCAGCAGCGTAGACACAGGGGTTAATCAGCCCCAGCATTTT.

V usage is TRBV2 and J usage is TRBJ2-1; D is uncertain. Germline V gene data show CDR1 as SNHLY and CDR2 as FYNNEI. V dropped 2 bases and J dropped 6 bases, with 14 bases sitting between them. The CDR3 is 15 residues long. The CDR3, as DNA: TGTGCCAGCAGTGAAAAGTATGGCAATATCAATGAGCAGTTCTTC. Translated, it gives CASSEKYGNINEQFF.

As DNA, the CDR3 is TGTGCCAGCAGTTTCACTAGCGGGGATACCGGGGAGCTGTTTTTT. It translates to CASSFTSGDTGELFF. The chain is built from TRBV27 and TRBJ2-2; 10 bases agree with TRBD2. V lost 3 bases and J lost 5; bases outside the gene matches: 3. Looked up from germline, CDR1 is MNHEY and CDR2 is SMNVEV (reference sequence). CDR3 size: 15 residues.

The chain has TRBV11-2 and TRBJ1-2; no definite D call. Germline-derived CDR1 and CDR2 are SGHAT and FQNNGV. The CDR3 sequence is 14 residues long. V was cut by 1 base and J by 3 bases, with 9 bases left in between. In nucleotides, the CDR3 is TGTGCCAGCAGCTTAGCATCCCAGGACTATGGCTACACCTTC. Translation: CASSLASQDYGYTF.

The chain combines TRBV10-1 with TRBJ1-1; 9 positions agree with TRBD1. The CDR3 runs to 15 residues. Germline-derived CDR1 and CDR2 are WNHNN and SYGVQD (reference sequence). V was pared by 3 bases and J by 10 bases, with 12 bases of the junction left unmatched. CDR3 loop: CASSEERETGGLAFF. The CDR3 bases are TGCGCCAGCAGTGAAGAACGGGAAACAGGGGGCCTAGCTTTCTTT.

The chain combines TRBV5-1 with TRBJ2-5; TRBD2 agrees at 7 bases. Germline V gene data show CDR1 as SGHRS and CDR2 as YFSETQ. Trimming cost V 4 bases and J 5 bases; bases outside gene matches: 8. The CDR3 is made up of 14 amino acids. CDR3 in amino acids: CASSSGAVGETQYF. DNA for the CDR3: TGCGCCAGCAGCAGCGGGGCGGTAGGGGAGACCCAGTACTTC. Full variable domain (outside the CDR3, taken from reference TRBV5-1 and TRBJ2-5): KAGVTQTPRYLIKTRGQQVTLSCSPISGHRSVSWYQQTPGQGLQFLFEYFSETQRNKGNFPGRFSGRQFSNSRSEMNVSTLELGDSALYLCASSSGAVGETQYFGPGTRLLVL.

The chain is built from TRBV5-1 and TRBJ2-1; 12 positions agree with TRBD2. CDR1 SGHRS and CDR2 YFSETQ come from the germline V gene. V shed 4 bases, J shed 7 bases, and the junction held 3 bases outside the gene matches. The CDR3 spans 14 residues. The CDR3 loop is CASSDTSGGNEQFF. CDR3 nucleotide sequence: TGCGCCAGCAGCGATACTAGCGGGGGGAATGAGCAGTTCTTC.

The J gene is TRBJ2-5, the V gene TRBV11-2, with D maybe TRBD1 (5 bases). Trimming removed 0 bases from V and 4 bases from J, with 6 bases in between. The CDR3 consists of 13 residues. The germline V gene encodes CDR1 SGHAT and CDR2 FQNNGV. The CDR3 coding sequence is TGTGCCAGCAGCTTAGAAAGGGGAGAGACCCAGTACTTC. It specifies CASSLERGETQYF.

The rearrangement links TRBV7-2 to TRBJ1-3, with a possible D match to TRBD1 (5 bases). Trimming shortened V by 5 bases and J by 3 bases, and 14 bases separated the two germline ends. The germline V gene encodes CDR1 SGHTA and CDR2 FQGNSA. This CDR3 spans 15 amino acids. This chain's CDR3 is CASSPSGGSGNTIYF. The DNA of the CDR3 is TGTGCCAGCAGCCCGTCGGGGGGGAGTGGAAACACCATATATTTT.

The chain joins TRBV7-9 to TRBJ2-6, with D perhaps TRBD1 (5 bases). The length of the CDR3 is 15 residues. The V end was cut by 5 bases, the J end by 0 bases, with 8 bases between. Germline V gene data show CDR1 as SEHNR and CDR2 as FQNEAQ (reference sequence). For the CDR3, the DNA is TGTGCCAGCAGCCGAAGGGGCTCTGGGGCCAACGTCCTGACTTTC. It specifies CASSRRGSGANVLTF.

The chain combines TRBV2 with TRBJ1-4; TRBD1 is a possible D gene (5 bases). The V end was cut by 1 base, the J end by 4 bases, with 7 bases between. Per the germline V gene, CDR1 is SNHLY and CDR2 is FYNNEI. The CDR3 is made up of 14 amino acids. The CDR3 sequence: CASSEGGVNEKLFF. CDR3 bases: TGTGCCAGCAGTGAAGGGGGGGTTAATGAAAAACTGTTTTTT.